One and the same sample provided the 22 T cell receptor beta chains below, sequenced in a study of spatial heterogeneity in lung cancer. TCRdb passed the 5' RACE reads through MiXCR, listing each CDR3 protein once. The sample consists of about 7,000 distinct CDR3 sequences, over 15% of them appearing once. Time point here: sample taken at primary tumor resection. No cell sorting; template was whole RNA from tumor, lung tissue or PBMC. The input for sequencing was PBMCs, taken at surgery. The receptors derive from a female donor with early-stage non-small cell lung cancer.

This clonotype has at least ten counts. This rearrangement joins TRBV29-1 to TRBJ1-1, with 9 bases matching TRBD1. This CDR3 has 13 amino acids. CDR1 is SQVTM, CDR2 ANQGSEA, per germline. The J segment lost 10 bases and the V segment lost 7 bases, leaving 13 bases of the junction unmatched. This CDR3 is CSGGPQGAEGAFF. The DNA of the CDR3 is TGCAGCGGCGGACCACAGGGGGCGGAAGGAGCTTTCTTT.

The table lists this clonotype with a few counts. The chain combines TRBV15 with TRBJ1-2, with D maybe TRBD1 (5 bases). The CDR3 consists of 13 residues. V was cut by 0 bases and J by 8 bases, with 10 bases left in between. Germline CDR1 LNHNV, CDR2 YYDKDF (reference sequence). The CDR3 DNA reads TGTGCCACCAGCAGAGATGGGGCAACCGGCTACACCTTC. Translated: CATSRDGATGYTF.

The V and J genes are TRBV2 and TRBJ1-1; D gene uncertain. Germline assignment: CDR1 SNHLY and CDR2 FYNNEI. V was pared by 0 bases and J by 6 bases, with 5 bases between. The CDR3 consists of 12 residues. CDR3 coding DNA: TGTGCCAGCAGTGAAGCAGGGTCTGAAGCTTTCTTT. Its protein is CASSEAGSEAFF.

This clonotype has more than one count but fewer than ten. CDR3 residues: CASSLRQGLSYEQYF. The CDR3, as DNA: TGTGCCAGCAGCCTAAGACAGGGACTATCCTACGAGCAGTACTTC. This sequence joins TRBV7-6 and TRBJ2-7; D may be TRBD1 or TRBD2 (7 bases each). In germline, CDR1 is SGHVS, CDR2 FNYEAQ. Trimming stripped 5 bases from V and 1 base from J, with 15 bases between. The length of the CDR3 is 15 residues.

The chain joins TRBV15 to TRBJ2-7, with 8 bases identical to TRBD2. Germline values: CDR1 LNHNV, CDR2 YYDKDF (reference sequence). V was pared by 0 bases and J by 3 bases, with 7 bases of the junction left unmatched. This CDR3 is 16 amino acids long. The DNA of the CDR3 is TGTGCCACCAGCAGAGATCGCGGGAGGCCCGGCTACGAGCAGTACTTC. It translates to CATSRDRGRPGYEQYF. The full variable domain, in which reference TRBV15 and TRBJ2-7 provide the parts outside the CDR3, is DAMVIQNPRYQVTQFGKPVTLSCSQTLNHNVMYWYQQKSSQAPKLLFHYYDKDFNNEADTPDNFQSRRPNTSFCFLDIRSPGLGDTAMYLCATSRDRGRPGYEQYFGPGTRLTVT.

The rearrangement links TRBV20-1 to TRBJ1-5; D is unclear. The CDR3 contains 12 residues. Looked up from germline, CDR1 is DFQATT and CDR2 is SNEGSKA (reference sequence). V lost 6 bases and J lost 7, with 13 bases in between. CDR3 protein: CSARKGLQPQHF. The CDR3, as DNA: TGCAGTGCCCGAAAGGGTTTACAGCCCCAGCATTTT.

This clonotype was seen only once. The chain recombines TRBV27 with TRBJ2-2; no firm D call. CDR1 MNHEY and CDR2 SMNVEV come from the germline V gene (reference sequence). The length of the CDR3 is 13 residues. Trimming shortened V by 2 bases and J by 4 bases, and 5 bases separated the two germline ends. The CDR3 nucleotides are TGTGCCAGCAGTTTAAGGGTCACCGGGGAGCTGTTTTTT. It specifies CASSLRVTGELFF.

This clonotype was seen ten or more times. The chain has TRBV7-9 and TRBJ2-1; 10 positions agree with TRBD2. This CDR3 has 17 amino acids. Trimming took 5 bases from V and 5 from J; bases not matched to a gene: 12. The germline gives CDR1 SEHNR, CDR2 FQNEAQ (reference sequence). In DNA form, the CDR3 reads TGTGCCAGCAGCCCCATGGTAGCGGGAGGTCTCAACAATGAGCAGTTCTTC. Its translation is CASSPMVAGGLNNEQFF.

This clonotype was picked up a small number of times. The rearrangement joins TRBV7-9 to TRBJ2-2; D unclear. Germline V CDR1 and CDR2: SEHNR, FQNEAQ (reference sequence). The CDR3 totals 16 residues. Trimming removed 7 bases from V and 3 bases from J, with 18 bases in between. CDR3 bases: TGTGCCAGCACCCTGGGCGCGAGCCTCGACACCGGGGAGCTGTTTTTT. Encoded protein: CASTLGASLDTGELFF.

This clonotype occurred once. This chain links TRBV5-1 with TRBJ2-1; 8 positions match TRBD2. Germline lookup yields CDR1 SGHRS and CDR2 YFSETQ. Trimming took 3 bases from V and 6 from J; bases not matched to a gene: 8. The CDR3 is 15 amino acids. CDR3 nucleotides: TGCGCCAGCAGCTGGGGACTAGATACCGTCAATGAGCAGTTCTTC. Translating it yields CASSWGLDTVNEQFF.

This clonotype turned up a few times. The chain recombines TRBV27 with TRBJ1-5, with 10 bases fitting TRBD1. This CDR3 spans 15 amino acids. V shed 6 bases and J 6 bases; nucleotides not matched to a gene: 8. CDR1 and CDR2 (germline): MNHEY, SMNVEV (reference sequence). CDR3 amino acids: CASRLGQGSGQPQHF. The CDR3 coding sequence is TGTGCCAGCAGATTGGGACAGGGGTCCGGTCAGCCCCAGCATTTT.

This clonotype occurred many times. The gene calls are TRBV20-1 and TRBJ1-6; 10 bases fit TRBD1. This CDR3 contains 16 residues. V trimming: 3 bases; J trimming: 9 bases; junction bases outside the gene matches: 11. Germline CDR1 DFQATT, CDR2 SNEGSKA (reference sequence). For the CDR3, the DNA is TGCAGTGCTAGTAAGGACGCGGGACAGGGGTTTTCACCCCTCCACTTT. Its protein is CSASKDAGQGFSPLHF.

By its share, this clonotype is medium-sized. Mismatch with germline at one junction end may stem from a read error. This sequence joins TRBV5-1 and TRBJ2-1, with D tentatively TRBD2 (7 bases). Germline assignment: CDR1 SGHRS and CDR2 YFSETQ. CDR3 length: 16 amino acids. CDR3 nucleotide sequence: TGCGCCAGCGGCTTCCCGCGCGGGGGCTTCTTGAATGAGCAGTTCTTC. The encoded protein is CASGFPRGGFLNEQFF.

The chain is built from TRBV20-1 and TRBJ2-1; D not certain. The CDR3 runs to 14 residues. The V end lost 2 bases, the J end lost 4 bases, and 12 bases lay between the germline ends. Germline CDR1 and CDR2: DFQATT and SNEGSKA (reference sequence). CDR3 sequence: CSARQRGIYNEQFF. The DNA for the CDR3 is TGCAGTGCTAGACAGAGAGGAATTTACAATGAGCAGTTCTTC.

This chain connects TRBV5-1 to TRBJ2-1; TRBD1 is a possible D gene (6 bases). Deletions cut 0 bases from V and 0 bases from J, with 10 bases between. Germline V lookup: CDR1 SGHRS, CDR2 YFSETQ. This CDR3 is built from 16 residues. The CDR3 DNA reads TGCGCCAGCAGCTTGGATCCGACAGGCTCCTACAATGAGCAGTTCTTC. Residues: CASSLDPTGSYNEQFF.

The table lists this clonotype with many counts. The V and J genes are TRBV12-3 or TRBV12-4 and TRBJ2-1, with TRBD2 identical over 13 bases. This CDR3 comprises 15 residues. V was pared by 5 bases and J by 5 bases, with 3 bases of the junction left unmatched. The CDR3, as DNA: TGTGCCAGCAGTCTCGGACTAGCGGGAGACAATGAGCAGTTCTTC. It yields the protein CASSLGLAGDNEQFF.

This clonotype has only a few counts. The chain joins TRBV7-8 to TRBJ1-1; the match to TRBD1 covers 7 bases. V lost 0 bases and J lost 7; bases outside the gene matches: 5. Germline assignment: CDR1 SGHVS and CDR2 FQNEAQ. This CDR3 region has 14 residues. The CDR3 DNA reads TGTGCCAGCAGCTTAGCGGGACAGACCCATGAAGCTTTCTTT. This translates into CASSLAGQTHEAFF.

This clonotype occurred once. The rearrangement joins TRBV28 to TRBJ1-2; tentative D call: TRBD1 (5 bases). CDR1 is MDHEN and CDR2 is SYDVKM in the germline V gene. The CDR3 covers 12 residues. Trimming stripped 5 bases from V and 7 bases from J, with 11 bases between. CDR3 residues: CASSPNGGGYTF. The DNA for the CDR3 is TGTGCCAGCAGTCCGAACGGGGGTGGCTACACCTTC.

By share, this clonotype ranks as medium-sized. The genes are TRBV9 and TRBJ1-1; 7 nucleotides agree with TRBD1. Trimming cost V 0 bases and J 1 base; bases outside gene matches: 3. There are 15 residues in the CDR3. Germline CDR1 and CDR2: SGDLS and YYNGEE. For the CDR3, the DNA is TGTGCCAGCAGCGTAGATCCAGGGGGGAACACTGAAGCTTTCTTT. Protein: CASSVDPGGNTEAFF.

The genes are TRBV4-2 and TRBJ1-6; perhaps TRBD1 as D (5 bases). V was trimmed by 2 bases and J by 9 bases, leaving 8 bases between them. Germline V CDR1 and CDR2: LGHNA, YNFKEQ. The length of the CDR3 is 13 residues. CDR3 region: CASSQIGTSPLHF. The CDR3 DNA follows: TGTGCCAGCAGCCAAATAGGGACTTCACCCCTCCACTTT.

This clonotype showed up just a few times. The chain employs TRBV18 and TRBJ2-5; TRBD2 matches at 7 bases. Trimming removed 3 bases from V and 2 bases from J; junction bases left unmatched: 9. The CDR3 contains 16 residues. The germline V gene has CDR1 KGHSH and CDR2 LQKENI. CDR3 region: CASSPTLAGDQETQYF. As DNA, the CDR3 is TGTGCCAGCTCACCGACACTGGCGGGGGATCAAGAGACCCAGTACTTC.

Concerning this clonotype: Given a much more abundant clone one base away, this may be a read error. V usage is TRBV7-7 and J usage is TRBJ2-5; 11 bases fit TRBD2. This CDR3 spans 17 amino acids. Germline-derived CDR1 and CDR2 are SSHAT and FNYEAQ (reference sequence). The DNA of the CDR3 is TGTGCTAGCAGCTTAGGGCACCTAGCGGGAGGTACCGAGACCCAGTACTTC. Translated, it gives CASSLGHLAGGTETQYF.